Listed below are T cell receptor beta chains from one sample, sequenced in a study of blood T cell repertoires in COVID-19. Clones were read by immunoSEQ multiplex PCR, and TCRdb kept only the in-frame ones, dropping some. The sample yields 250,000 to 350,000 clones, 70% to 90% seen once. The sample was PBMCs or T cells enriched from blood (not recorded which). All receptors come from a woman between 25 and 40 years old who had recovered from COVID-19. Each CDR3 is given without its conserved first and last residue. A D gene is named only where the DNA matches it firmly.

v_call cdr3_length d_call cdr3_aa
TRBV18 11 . ASSLDSNYGYT
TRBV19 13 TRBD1 ASSMGPTGAQPQH
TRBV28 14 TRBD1 ASSPLGTGWADEQF
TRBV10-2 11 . ASIDRANYGYT
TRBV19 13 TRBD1 ASSIGDRDSYEQY
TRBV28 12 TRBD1 ASTGQLTNYGYT
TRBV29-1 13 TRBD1 SVEEVGWQGAGYT
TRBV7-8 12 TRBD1 ASSLGQGNQPQH
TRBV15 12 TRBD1 ATSNRGQDGELF
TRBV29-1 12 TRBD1 SVVWGQGDNEQY
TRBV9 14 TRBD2 ASSEASGGAVDEQF
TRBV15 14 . ATSRDLTVLSYGYT
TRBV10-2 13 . ASSQGLNSGNTIY
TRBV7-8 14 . ASSPPEVFGADTQY
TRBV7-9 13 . ASSAGLSTYNEQF
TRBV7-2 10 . ASSFMSSPLH
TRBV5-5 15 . ASSLDEQGFSTDTQY
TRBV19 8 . ASEGNTIY
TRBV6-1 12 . ASSEGGGNEKLF
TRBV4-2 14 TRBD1 ASSQAPGQLNTEAF
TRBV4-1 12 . ASSQRTANYGYT
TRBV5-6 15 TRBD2 ASSSGLAGPSLGEQY
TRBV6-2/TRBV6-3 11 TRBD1 ASSGTAKGTQY
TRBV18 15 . ASSPLPGGPINQPQH
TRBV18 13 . ASSPVAKPNTEAF
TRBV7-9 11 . AGTGLINYGYT
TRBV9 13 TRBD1 ASSATLTGGNTIY
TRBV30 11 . AWSGPGYNEQF
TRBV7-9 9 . ASSPAREQY
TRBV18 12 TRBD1 ASSSRDRGQPQH
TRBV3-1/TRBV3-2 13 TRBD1 ASSRTGTGGNTIY
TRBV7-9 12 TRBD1 ASSTRQGYTEAF
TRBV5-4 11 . ASSPGEGTEAF
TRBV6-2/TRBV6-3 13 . ASSYSRRGQDEAF
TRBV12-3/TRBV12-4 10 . ASSTEGGELF
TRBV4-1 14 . ASSQSPTGKNSPLH
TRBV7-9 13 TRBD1 ASSLLVQGGDGYT
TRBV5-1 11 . ASSLGPYNEQF
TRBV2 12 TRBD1 ASSRTGMNTEAF
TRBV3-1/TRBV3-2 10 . ASSQDQGTIY
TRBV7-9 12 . ASSLLGSQEEQY
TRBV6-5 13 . ASSPDETQNTEAF
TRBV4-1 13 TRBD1 ASSRNGQGATEAF
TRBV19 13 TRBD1 ASISGQGHTDTQY
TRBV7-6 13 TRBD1 ASTLLTGQGYEQY
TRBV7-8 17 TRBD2 ASSGPDVAGAGGGETQY
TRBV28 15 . ASSRALPSGVTIEQF
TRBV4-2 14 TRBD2 ASSQDGTSGGNEQF
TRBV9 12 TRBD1 ASSADRGRSPLH
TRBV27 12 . ASSLSPGGTEAF
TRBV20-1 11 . SASVRVSYEQY
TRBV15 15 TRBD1 ATSRDVRQGAAGELF
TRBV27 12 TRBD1 ASRYLGQVDEQY
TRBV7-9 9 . ASTGLTEAF